This T cell receptor beta chain stems from a study of Tregs in tolerant kidney transplant recipients. In the study overall: Recipients received nonmyeloablative bone marrow transplants from related graft donors, with transient mixed chimerism. Study-level findings and limits: In tolerant patients, donor-specific Tregs outgrew total Tregs, suggesting antigen-driven expansion.

A note on this clone: What it recognizes is unknown.

Sequencing used immunoSEQ multiplex PCR; TCRdb keeps in-frame clones, though not all of them. The sample includes fewer than 100,000 clones, about 91% of them seen just once. The V and J ends lost 2 bases and 0 bases, in that order; junction bases with no gene match: 4. In germline, CDR1 is SGHAT, CDR2 FQDESV (reference sequence). This CDR3 is 16 amino acids long. The receptor was derived from a human donor who received a combined kidney and bone marrow transplant. The specimen comprised Tregs from blood, sampled before the transplant. The rearrangement uses TRBV11-1 and TRBJ2-1; TRBD1 matches 7 bases. The CDR3 region is CASSLLGGSSYNEQFF. CDR3 coding DNA: TGTGCCAGCAGCTTACTAGGGGGCAGCTCCTACAATGAGCAGTTCTTC.